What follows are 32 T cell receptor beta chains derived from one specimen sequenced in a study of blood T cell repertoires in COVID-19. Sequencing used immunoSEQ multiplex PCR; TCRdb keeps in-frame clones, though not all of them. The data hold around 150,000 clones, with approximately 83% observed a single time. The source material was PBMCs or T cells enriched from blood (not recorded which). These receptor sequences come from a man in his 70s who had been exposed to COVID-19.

In DNA, the CDR3 is TGTGCCAGCAGCACGGGGGCTAACTATGGCTACACCTTC. It translates to CASSTGANYGYTF. This chain connects TRBV12-3 or TRBV12-4 to TRBJ1-2; the D gene is possibly TRBD1 (5 bases). The ends were cut back, 6 bases at V and 0 bases at J, with 8 bases in the middle. This CDR3 is built from 13 residues.

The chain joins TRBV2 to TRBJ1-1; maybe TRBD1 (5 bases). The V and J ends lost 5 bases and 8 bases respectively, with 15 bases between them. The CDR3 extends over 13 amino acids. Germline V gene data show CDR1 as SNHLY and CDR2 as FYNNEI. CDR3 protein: CASSQRGAGEAFF. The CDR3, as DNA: TGTGCCAGCAGTCAGAGGGGCGCGGGGGAAGCTTTCTTT.

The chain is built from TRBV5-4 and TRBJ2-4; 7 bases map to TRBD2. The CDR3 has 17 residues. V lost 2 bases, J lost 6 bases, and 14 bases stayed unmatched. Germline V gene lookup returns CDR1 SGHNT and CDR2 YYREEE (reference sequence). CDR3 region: CASSLSGTLKAGNIQYF. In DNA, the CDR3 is TGTGCCAGCAGCTTAAGCGGGACGCTAAAGGCAGGAAACATTCAGTACTTC.

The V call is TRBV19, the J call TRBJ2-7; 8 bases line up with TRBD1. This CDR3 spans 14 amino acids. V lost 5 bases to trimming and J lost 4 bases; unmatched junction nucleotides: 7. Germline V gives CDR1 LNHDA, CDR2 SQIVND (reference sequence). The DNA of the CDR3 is TGTGCCAGTAGTGCCCGACAGGGGAAATACGAGCAGTACTTC. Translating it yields CASSARQGKYEQYF.

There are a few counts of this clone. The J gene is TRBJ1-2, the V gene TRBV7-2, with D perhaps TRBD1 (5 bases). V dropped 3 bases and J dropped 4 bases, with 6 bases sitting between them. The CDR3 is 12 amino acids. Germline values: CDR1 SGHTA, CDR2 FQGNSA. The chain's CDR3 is CASSFRGYGYTF. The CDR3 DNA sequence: TGTGCCAGCAGCTTTAGGGGCTATGGCTACACCTTC.

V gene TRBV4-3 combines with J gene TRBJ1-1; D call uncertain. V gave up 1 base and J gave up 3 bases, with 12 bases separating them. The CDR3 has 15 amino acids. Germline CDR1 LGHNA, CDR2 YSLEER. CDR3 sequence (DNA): TGCGCCAGCAGCCAAGTGTTCAGTCAAGACACTGAAGCTTTCTTT. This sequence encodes CASSQVFSQDTEAFF.

In nucleotides, the CDR3 is TGCGCCAGCAGCCCCGGGACTCACCCCACCTACGAGCAGTACTTC. Its translation is CASSPGTHPTYEQYF. This chain connects TRBV5-1 to TRBJ2-7; TRBD2 is a possible D gene (6 bases). CDR1 and CDR2 from the germline V gene are SGHRS and YFSETQ. Trimming removed 4 bases at V and 2 bases at J, with 16 bases between. The length of the CDR3 is 15 residues.

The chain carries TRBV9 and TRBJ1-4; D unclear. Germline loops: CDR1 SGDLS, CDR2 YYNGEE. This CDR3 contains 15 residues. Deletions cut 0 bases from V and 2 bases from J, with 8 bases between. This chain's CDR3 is CASSVGPGTNEKLFF. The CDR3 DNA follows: TGTGCCAGCAGCGTAGGTCCGGGGACTAATGAAAAACTGTTTTTT. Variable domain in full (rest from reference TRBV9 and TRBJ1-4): DSGVTQTPKHLITATGQRVTLRCSPRSGDLSVYWYQQSLDQGLQFLIQYYNGEERAKGNILERFSAQQFPDLHSELNLSSLELGDSALYFCASSVGPGTNEKLFFGSGTQLSVL.

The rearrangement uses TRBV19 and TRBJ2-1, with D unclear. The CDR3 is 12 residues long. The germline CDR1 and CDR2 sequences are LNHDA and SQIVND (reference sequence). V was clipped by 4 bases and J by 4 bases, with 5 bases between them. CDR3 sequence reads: CASSNRYNEQFF. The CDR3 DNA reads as TGTGCCAGTAGTAACAGATACAATGAGCAGTTCTTC.

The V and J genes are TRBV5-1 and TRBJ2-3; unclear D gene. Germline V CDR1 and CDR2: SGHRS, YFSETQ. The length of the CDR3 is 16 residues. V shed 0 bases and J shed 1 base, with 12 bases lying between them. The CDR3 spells CASSLVPLSGTDTQYF. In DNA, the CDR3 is TGCGCCAGCAGCTTGGTACCCCTATCGGGCACAGATACGCAGTATTTT.

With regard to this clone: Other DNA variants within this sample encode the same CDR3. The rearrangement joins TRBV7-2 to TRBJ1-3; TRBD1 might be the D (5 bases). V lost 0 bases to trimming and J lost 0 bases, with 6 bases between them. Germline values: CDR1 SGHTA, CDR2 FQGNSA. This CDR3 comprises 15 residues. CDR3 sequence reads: CASSLAGASGNTIYF. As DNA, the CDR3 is TGTGCCAGCAGCTTAGCAGGGGCCTCTGGAAACACCATATATTTT.

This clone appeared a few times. The DNA for the CDR3 is TGTGCCAGCAGCTTAGATGAGGACACCGGGGAGCTGTTTTTT. This gives the protein CASSLDEDTGELFF. J is TRBJ2-2 and V is TRBV13; no clear D gene. This CDR3 has 14 residues. From germline, CDR1 is PRHDT and CDR2 FYEKMQ (reference sequence). Trimming pared 1 base from V and 3 bases from J, leaving 6 bases between.

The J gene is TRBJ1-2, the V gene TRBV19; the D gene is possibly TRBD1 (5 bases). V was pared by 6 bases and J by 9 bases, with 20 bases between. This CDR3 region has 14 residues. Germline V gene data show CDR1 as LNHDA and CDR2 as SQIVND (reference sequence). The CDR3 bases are TGTGCCAGTAGACCCACCGGGGGGGTGCTGAGCTACACCTTC. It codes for CASRPTGGVLSYTF. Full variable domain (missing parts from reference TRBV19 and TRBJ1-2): DGGITQSPKYLFRKEGQNVTLSCEQNLNHDAMYWYRQDPGQGLRLIYYSQIVNDFQKGDIAEGYSVSREKKESFPLTVTSAQKNPTAFYLCASRPTGGVLSYTFGSGTRLTVV.

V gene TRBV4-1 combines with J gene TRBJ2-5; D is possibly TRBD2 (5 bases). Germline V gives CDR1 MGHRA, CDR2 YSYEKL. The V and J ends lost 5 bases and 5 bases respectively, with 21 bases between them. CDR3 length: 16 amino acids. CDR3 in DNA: TGCGCCAGCAGCACCCAACGAAGAGGGTTTGACGAGACCCAGTACTTC. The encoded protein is CASSTQRRGFDETQYF.

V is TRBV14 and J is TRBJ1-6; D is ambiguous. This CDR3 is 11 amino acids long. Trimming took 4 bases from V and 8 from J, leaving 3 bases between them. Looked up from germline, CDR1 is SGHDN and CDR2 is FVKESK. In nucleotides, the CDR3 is TGTGCCAGCAGCCTCTATTCACCCCTCCACTTT. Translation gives CASSLYSPLHF. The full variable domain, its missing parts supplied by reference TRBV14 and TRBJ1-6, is EAGVTQFPSHSVIEKGQTVTLRCDPISGHDNLYWYRRVMGKEIKFLLHFVKESKQDESGMPNNRFLAERTGGTYSTLKVQPAELEDSGVYFCASSLYSPLHFGNGTRLTVT.

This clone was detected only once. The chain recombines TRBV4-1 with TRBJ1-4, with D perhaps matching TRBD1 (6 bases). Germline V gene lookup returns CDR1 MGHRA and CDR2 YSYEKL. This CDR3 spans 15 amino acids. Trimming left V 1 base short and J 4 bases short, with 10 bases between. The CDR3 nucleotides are TGCGCCAGCAGCCAAGTCACAGGGTTTAATGAAAAACTGTTTTTT. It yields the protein CASSQVTGFNEKLFF.

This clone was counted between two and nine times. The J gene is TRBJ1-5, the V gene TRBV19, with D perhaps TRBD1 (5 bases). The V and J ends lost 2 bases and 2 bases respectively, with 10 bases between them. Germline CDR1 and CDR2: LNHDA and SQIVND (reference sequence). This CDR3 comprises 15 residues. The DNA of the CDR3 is TGTGCCAGTAGTATACAGGGAGGACGCAATCAGCCCCAGCATTTT. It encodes CASSIQGGRNQPQHF.

CDR3 in amino acids: CASSPNSRGESSPLHF. DNA for the CDR3: TGCGCCAGCAGCCCGAATTCGCGGGGCGAGAGTTCACCCCTCCACTTT. This chain uses TRBV5-1 with TRBJ1-6, with D possibly TRBD1 on 5 matching bases. Germline V gene lookup returns CDR1 SGHRS and CDR2 YFSETQ. The CDR3 length is 16 residues. V was cut by 4 bases and J by 9 bases, with 20 bases left in between.

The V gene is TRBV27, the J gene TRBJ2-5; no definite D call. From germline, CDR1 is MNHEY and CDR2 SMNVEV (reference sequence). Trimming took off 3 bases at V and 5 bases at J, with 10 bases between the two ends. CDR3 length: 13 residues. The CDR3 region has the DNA TGTGCCAGCAGTTTTCAGGTAACGGAGACCCAGTACTTC. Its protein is CASSFQVTETQYF.

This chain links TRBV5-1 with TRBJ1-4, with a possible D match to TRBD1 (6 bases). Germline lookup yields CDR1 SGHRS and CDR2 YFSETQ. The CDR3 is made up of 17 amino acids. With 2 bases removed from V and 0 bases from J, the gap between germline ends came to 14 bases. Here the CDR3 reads CASSLGQSTPTNEKLFF. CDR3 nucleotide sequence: TGCGCCAGCAGCTTAGGACAGTCAACGCCAACTAATGAAAAACTGTTTTTT.

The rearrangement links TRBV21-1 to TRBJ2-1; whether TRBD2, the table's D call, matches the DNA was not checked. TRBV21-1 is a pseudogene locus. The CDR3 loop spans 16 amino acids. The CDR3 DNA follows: TGTGCCAGCAGCAAAGTGAGTAGCGGGGGATTCAATGAGCAGTTCTTC. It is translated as CASSKVSSGGFNEQFF.

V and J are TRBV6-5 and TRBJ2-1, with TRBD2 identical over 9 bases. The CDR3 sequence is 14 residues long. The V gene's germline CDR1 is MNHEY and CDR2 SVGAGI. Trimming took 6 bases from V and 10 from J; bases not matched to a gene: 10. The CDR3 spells CASSDLAGLKEQFF. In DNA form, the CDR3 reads TGTGCCAGCAGCGACCTAGCGGGGCTGAAGGAGCAGTTCTTC.

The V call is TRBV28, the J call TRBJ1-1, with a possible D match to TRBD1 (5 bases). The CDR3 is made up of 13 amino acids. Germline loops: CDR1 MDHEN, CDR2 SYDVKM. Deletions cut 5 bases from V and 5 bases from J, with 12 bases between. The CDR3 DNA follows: TGTGCCAGCAGTCCCGACAGCGGGACTGAAGCTTTCTTT. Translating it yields CASSPDSGTEAFF.

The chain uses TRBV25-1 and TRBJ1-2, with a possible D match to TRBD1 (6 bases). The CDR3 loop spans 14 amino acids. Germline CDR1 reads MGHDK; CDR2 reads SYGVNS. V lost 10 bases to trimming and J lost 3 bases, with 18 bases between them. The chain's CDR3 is CATKSRGEDYGYTF. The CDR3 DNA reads TGTGCCACCAAATCCAGGGGTGAGGACTATGGCTACACCTTC.

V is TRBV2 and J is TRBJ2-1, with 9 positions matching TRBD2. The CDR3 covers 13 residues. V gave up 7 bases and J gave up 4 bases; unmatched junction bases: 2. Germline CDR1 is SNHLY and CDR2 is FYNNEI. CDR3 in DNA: TGTGCCAGCAAGCGGGGGGCTTACAATGAGCAGTTCTTC. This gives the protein CASKRGAYNEQFF.

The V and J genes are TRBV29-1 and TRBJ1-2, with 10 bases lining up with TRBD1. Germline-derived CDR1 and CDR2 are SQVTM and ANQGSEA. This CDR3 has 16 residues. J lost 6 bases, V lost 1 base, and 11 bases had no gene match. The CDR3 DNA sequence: TGCAGCGTTGAAGGGTGGCTGGGACAGGGGAGTGATGGCTACACCTTC. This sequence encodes CSVEGWLGQGSDGYTF.

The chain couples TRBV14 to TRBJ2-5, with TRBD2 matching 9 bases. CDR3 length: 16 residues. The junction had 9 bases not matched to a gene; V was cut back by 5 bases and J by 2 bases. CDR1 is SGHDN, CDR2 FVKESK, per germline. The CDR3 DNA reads TGTGCCAGCAGCTTGGGACTAGCTGGGGTTCAAGAGACCCAGTACTTC. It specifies CASSLGLAGVQETQYF.

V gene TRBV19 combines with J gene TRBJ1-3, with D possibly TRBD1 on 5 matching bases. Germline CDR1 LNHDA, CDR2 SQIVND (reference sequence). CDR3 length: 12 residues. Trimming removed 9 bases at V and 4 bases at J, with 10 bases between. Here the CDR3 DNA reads TGTGCCAGCACAGGTTCAGGAAACACCATATATTTT. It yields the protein CASTGSGNTIYF.

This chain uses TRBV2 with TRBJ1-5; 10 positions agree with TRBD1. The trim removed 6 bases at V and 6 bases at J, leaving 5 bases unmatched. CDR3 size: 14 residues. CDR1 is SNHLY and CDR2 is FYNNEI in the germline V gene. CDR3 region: CASSDRGRGQPQHF. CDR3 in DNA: TGTGCCAGCAGCGACAGGGGGCGGGGTCAGCCCCAGCATTTT.

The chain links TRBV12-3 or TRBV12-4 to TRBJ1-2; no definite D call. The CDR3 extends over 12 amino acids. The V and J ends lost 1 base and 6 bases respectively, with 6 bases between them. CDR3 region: CASSLGVDGYTF. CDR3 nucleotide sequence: TGTGCCAGCAGTTTAGGAGTCGATGGCTACACCTTC.

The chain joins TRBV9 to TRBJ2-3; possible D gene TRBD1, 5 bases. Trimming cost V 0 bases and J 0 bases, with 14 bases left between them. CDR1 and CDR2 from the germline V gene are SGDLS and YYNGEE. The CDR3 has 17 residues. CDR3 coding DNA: TGTGCCAGCAGCGTAGCTGGGAAGGGGCTAAGCACAGATACGCAGTATTTT. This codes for CASSVAGKGLSTDTQYF.

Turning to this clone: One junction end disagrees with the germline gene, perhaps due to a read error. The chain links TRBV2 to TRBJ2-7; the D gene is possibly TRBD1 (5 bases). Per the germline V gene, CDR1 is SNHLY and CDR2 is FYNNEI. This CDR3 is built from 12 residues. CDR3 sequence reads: CASSEAIDRTLF. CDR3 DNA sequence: TGTGCCAGCAGTGAAGCTATCGACAGAACCCTCTTC.